The 2 T cell receptor beta chains below were found in one sample sequenced in a study of CD8+ T cells in alopecia areata. As the sequencing template, cDNA was produced by extracting RNA and reverse transcribing it. Here immunoSEQ multiplex PCR was the method, and the copy in TCRdb shows in-frame clones only, minus some. The table has some 180,000 clones, 63% seen once. The sample was CD4+ T cells sorted from blood, taken at week 0. The receptors were sampled from a human donor with alopecia areata.

On this clone: Different DNA sequences within this sample yield the same CDR3. The chain links TRBV5-1 to TRBJ2-5; 7 positions agree with TRBD1. The CDR3 is 14 amino acids. From germline, CDR1 is SGHRS and CDR2 YFSETQ. Unmatched junction bases numbered 5, after V lost 1 base and J lost 5 bases. CDR3 region: CASSLRGLGETQYF. The CDR3 nucleotides read TGCGCCAGCAGCTTGAGGGGGCTAGGGGAGACCCAGTACTTC.

This rearrangement joins TRBV30 to TRBJ1-1; D not certain. V lost 0 bases and J lost 1, with 15 bases in between. The germline gives CDR1 GTSNPN, CDR2 SVGIG (reference sequence). This CDR3 spans 16 amino acids. The CDR3 nucleotides read TGTGCCTGGAGTGTAAACGTTGGCAGCGCGAACACTGAAGCTTTCTTT. Its translation is CAWSVNVGSANTEAFF.